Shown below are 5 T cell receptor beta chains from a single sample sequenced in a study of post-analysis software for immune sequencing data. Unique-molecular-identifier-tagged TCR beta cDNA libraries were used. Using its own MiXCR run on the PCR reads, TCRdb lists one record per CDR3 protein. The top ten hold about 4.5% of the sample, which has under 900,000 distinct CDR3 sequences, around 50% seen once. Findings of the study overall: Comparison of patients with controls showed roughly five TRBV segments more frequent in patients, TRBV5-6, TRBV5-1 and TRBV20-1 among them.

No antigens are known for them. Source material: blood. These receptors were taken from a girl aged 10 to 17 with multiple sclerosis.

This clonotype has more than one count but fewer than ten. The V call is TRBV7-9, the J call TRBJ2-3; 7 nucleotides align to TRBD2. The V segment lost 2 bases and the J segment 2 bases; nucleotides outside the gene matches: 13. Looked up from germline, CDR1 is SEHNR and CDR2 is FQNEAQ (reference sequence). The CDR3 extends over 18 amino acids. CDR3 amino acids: CASSLSPRLAGFTDTQYF. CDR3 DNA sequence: TGTGCCAGCAGCTTAAGCCCCCGGTTAGCGGGCTTCACAGATACGCAGTATTTT.

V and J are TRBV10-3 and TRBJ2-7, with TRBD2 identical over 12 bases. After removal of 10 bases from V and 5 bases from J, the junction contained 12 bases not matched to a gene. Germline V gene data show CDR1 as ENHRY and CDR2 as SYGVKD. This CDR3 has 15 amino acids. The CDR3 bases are TGTGCCACTACAGCGACTAGCGGGAGTTCCAACGAGCAGTACTTC. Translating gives CATTATSGSSNEQYF.

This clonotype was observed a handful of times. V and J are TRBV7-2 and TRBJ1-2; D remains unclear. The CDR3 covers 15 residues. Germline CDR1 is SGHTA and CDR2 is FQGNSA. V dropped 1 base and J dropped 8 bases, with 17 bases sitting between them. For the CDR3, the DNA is TGTGCCAGCAGCTTAGAACGCCAGCCCCATCACGGCTACACCTTC. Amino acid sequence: CASSLERQPHHGYTF.

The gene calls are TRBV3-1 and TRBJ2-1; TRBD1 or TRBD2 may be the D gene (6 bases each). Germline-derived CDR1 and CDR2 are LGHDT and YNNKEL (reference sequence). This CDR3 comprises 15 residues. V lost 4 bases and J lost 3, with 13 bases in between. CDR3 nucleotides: TGTGCCAGCAGCCCCAGGGGTAGCGGCTACAATGAGCAGTTCTTC. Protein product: CASSPRGSGYNEQFF.

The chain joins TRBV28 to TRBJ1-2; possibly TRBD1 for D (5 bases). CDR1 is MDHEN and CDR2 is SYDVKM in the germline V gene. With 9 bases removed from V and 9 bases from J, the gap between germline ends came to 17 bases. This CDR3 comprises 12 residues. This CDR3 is CASCSNGGSYTF. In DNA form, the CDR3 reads TGTGCCAGTTGTTCTAATGGGGGGAGCTACACCTTC.